This T cell receptor beta chain was sequenced for a study of radiotherapy plus CTLA-4 blockade in lung cancer. Measured with immunoSEQ multiplex PCR; TCRdb has only the in-frame clones, and not every one. The table shows about 97,000 clones, with roughly 79% occurring only once. As concerns this clone: A junction end diverges from the germline sequence, so it may reflect a read error.

There are 16 residues in the CDR3. Germline assignment: CDR1 SGHTA and CDR2 FQGTGA. Sequenced material: peripheral blood, taken from a patient treated with radiotherapy plus ipilimumab. V and J are TRBV7-3 and TRBJ1-2; D gene unclear. This TCR was sampled from a human donor with non-small cell lung cancer who had a partial response to radiotherapy plus ipilimumab. Some clones in this sample may be carry-over from other donors' samples. This chain's CDR3 is CASSLRSGQAGDGYAF. The CDR3, as DNA: TGTGCCAGCAGCTTAAGAAGCGGCCAGGCTGGGGATGGCTACGCCTTC.